The 26 T cell receptor beta chains below were found in one sample sequenced in a study of identical twins. TCRdb passed the 5' RACE reads through MiXCR, listing each CDR3 protein once. The table has about 660,000 distinct CDR3 sequences, 8.5% to 9% seen once; the top ten hold approximately 0.96%. Separately, the same data were catalogued under a study of yellow fever vaccine responses in identical twins.

The sample taken for sequencing was PBMCs. The receptors here all came from a woman under 30 in good health.

The chain combines TRBV20-1 with TRBJ2-2; TRBD2 aligns across 10 bases. The J segment lost 6 bases and the V segment lost 3 bases, leaving 4 bases of the junction unmatched. The CDR3 spans 14 residues. From germline, CDR1 is DFQATT and CDR2 SNEGSKA (reference sequence). This CDR3 reads CSASLAGVAGELFF. Written as DNA, the CDR3 is TGCAGTGCTAGCCTAGCGGGGGTTGCCGGGGAGCTGTTTTTT.

There are many counts of this clonotype. The chain recombines TRBV6-1 with TRBJ2-2; tentatively, D is TRBD1 (6 bases). Germline assignment: CDR1 MNHNS and CDR2 SASEGT. The CDR3 contains 13 residues. The germline V and J ends were trimmed by 7 bases and 4 bases, with 10 bases remaining between them. As DNA, the CDR3 is TGTGCCAGCACCCAGGGGCGCACCGGGGAGCTGTTTTTT. It codes for CASTQGRTGELFF.

The chain is built from TRBV7-2 and TRBJ2-7; D gene unclear. Trimming stripped 7 bases from V and 0 bases from J, with 10 bases between. CDR1 is SGHTA, CDR2 FQGNSA, per germline. This CDR3 has 13 residues. CDR3 in DNA: TGTGCCAGCACGATACGGAGCTCCTACGAGCAGTACTTC. It encodes CASTIRSSYEQYF.

This clonotype was detected ten times or more. The V gene is TRBV12-3 or TRBV12-4, the J gene TRBJ2-1; D may match TRBD1 or TRBD2 (5 bases each). V lost 5 bases to trimming and J lost 12 bases, with 14 bases between them. The length of the CDR3 is 12 residues. The CDR3 here is CASSPGPGGQFF. The CDR3 coding sequence is TGTGCCAGCAGTCCGGGACCGGGTGGGCAGTTCTTC.

This clonotype was seen ten or more times. The chain combines TRBV12-3 or TRBV12-4 with TRBJ2-7, with D tentatively TRBD1 or TRBD2 (6 bases each). This CDR3 region has 15 residues. V was shortened by 7 bases and J by 7 bases, with 23 bases between the two germline ends. The CDR3 nucleotides are TGTGCCAGCACCTCCAGGAGGGGGGCGACTGAGGAGCAGTACTTC. This sequence encodes CASTSRRGATEEQYF.

This clonotype appeared a few times. This rearrangement joins TRBV4-2 to TRBJ1-5; D is possibly TRBD1 (6 bases). V was trimmed by 4 bases and J by 4 bases, leaving 11 bases between them. The CDR3 consists of 14 residues. CDR1 LGHNA and CDR2 YNFKEQ come from the germline V gene. CDR3 sequence reads: CASSPLDRNQPQHF. Here the CDR3 DNA reads TGTGCCAGCAGCCCATTAGACAGGAATCAGCCCCAGCATTTT.

The gene calls are TRBV20-1 and TRBJ2-1; 14 nucleotides match TRBD2. Germline values: CDR1 DFQATT, CDR2 SNEGSKA (reference sequence). This CDR3 contains 16 residues. The J segment lost 6 bases and the V segment lost 2 bases, leaving 6 bases of the junction unmatched. CDR3 loop: CSARRLAGGPLNEQFF. CDR3 nucleotides: TGCAGTGCTAGAAGACTAGCGGGAGGGCCTCTCAATGAGCAGTTCTTC.

This clonotype has more than one count but fewer than ten. J is TRBJ2-2 and V is TRBV28, with D perhaps matching TRBD2 (6 bases). CDR1 MDHEN and CDR2 SYDVKM come from the germline V gene. This CDR3 has 14 amino acids. With 5 bases removed from V and 4 bases from J, the gap between germline ends came to 11 bases. The CDR3 spells CASSRDLFTGELFF. DNA of the CDR3: TGTGCCAGCAGTCGGGACTTATTCACCGGGGAGCTGTTTTTT.

J is TRBJ2-7 and V is TRBV7-8; possibly TRBD2 for D (6 bases). This CDR3 spans 15 amino acids. The V and J ends lost 5 bases and 3 bases respectively, with 17 bases between them. The germline V gene has CDR1 SGHVS and CDR2 FQNEAQ. CDR3 in amino acids: CASSRGGSSGYEQYF. The CDR3 region has the DNA TGTGCCAGCAGCCGAGGAGGGAGCTCTGGCTACGAGCAGTACTTC. Full variable domain (missing parts from reference TRBV7-8 and TRBJ2-7): GAGVSQSPRYKVAKRGQDVALRCDPISGHVSLFWYQQALGQGPEFLTYFQNEAQLDKSGLPSDRFFAERPEGSVSTLKIQRTQQEDSAVYLCASSRGGSSGYEQYFGPGTRLTVT.

The V and J genes are TRBV3-1 and TRBJ2-1; the match to TRBD1 covers 12 bases. With 3 bases clipped from V and 7 bases from J, the junction kept 4 bases outside the gene matches. Germline V gene data show CDR1 as LGHDT and CDR2 as YNNKEL (reference sequence). The CDR3 runs to 15 residues. CDR3 nucleotides: TGTGCCAGCAGCCACTTGGGACAGGGGGCGAATGAGCAGTTCTTC. Its protein is CASSHLGQGANEQFF.

This clonotype has more than one count but fewer than ten. The chain couples TRBV6-4 to TRBJ2-3, with D tentatively TRBD2 (5 bases). This CDR3 contains 14 residues. Per germline, CDR1 MRHNA and CDR2 SNTAGT. Deletions cut 1 base from V and 7 bases from J, with 12 bases between. CDR3 bases: TGTGCCAGCAGTGACTGGCCCCCGGGGAATACGCAGTATTTT. Its translation is CASSDWPPGNTQYF.

This chain links TRBV18 with TRBJ2-3; the D gene is possibly TRBD1 (5 bases). CDR3 size: 15 residues. The V end lost 3 bases, the J end lost 2 bases, and 12 bases lay between the germline ends. Germline CDR1 is KGHSH and CDR2 is LQKENI. Written as DNA, the CDR3 is TGTGCCAGCTCACCGTGGGGCCTGCCCACAGATACGCAGTATTTT. Protein product: CASSPWGLPTDTQYF.

The table lists this clonotype with many counts. The V call is TRBV27, the J call TRBJ2-7; D is perhaps TRBD1 or TRBD2 (5 bases each). The CDR3 contains 13 residues. Germline V gene data show CDR1 as MNHEY and CDR2 as SMNVEV (reference sequence). Trimming took 3 bases from V and 2 from J, leaving 8 bases between them. This CDR3 reads CASSLGVAYEQYF. CDR3 sequence (DNA): TGTGCCAGCAGTTTGGGGGTTGCCTACGAGCAGTACTTC.

In its sample, this clonotype was seen a few times. The chain joins TRBV27 to TRBJ2-1; 10 nucleotides align to TRBD2. The length of the CDR3 is 16 residues. From germline, CDR1 is MNHEY and CDR2 SMNVEV (reference sequence). J lost 7 bases, V lost 5 bases, and 11 bases had no gene match. The CDR3 sequence: CASSAALAGVSNEQFF. The CDR3 region has the DNA TGTGCCAGCAGTGCCGCGCTAGCGGGAGTTTCGAATGAGCAGTTCTTC.

A few counts support this clonotype. The chain has TRBV7-9 and TRBJ2-7; no clear D. CDR1 is SEHNR, CDR2 FQNEAQ, per germline (reference sequence). Trimming removed 1 base from V and 8 bases from J, with 6 bases in between. The CDR3 has 11 amino acids. The CDR3 sequence: CASSLDLQQYF. The CDR3 region has the DNA TGTGCCAGCAGCTTAGATCTACAGCAGTACTTC. Full variable domain (outside the CDR3, taken from reference TRBV7-9 and TRBJ2-7): DTGVSQNPRHKITKRGQNVTFRCDPISEHNRLYWYRQTLGQGPEFLTYFQNEAQLEKSRLLSDRFSAERPKGSFSTLEIQRTEQGDSAMYLCASSLDLQQYFGPGTRLTVT.

This clonotype was detected a few times. This chain links TRBV6-5 with TRBJ2-2; D gene ambiguous. In germline, CDR1 is MNHEY, CDR2 SVGAGI. This CDR3 has 13 residues. V lost 4 bases to trimming and J lost 2 bases, with 5 bases between them. CDR3 nucleotides: TGTGCCAGCAGTTTACATAACACCGGGGAGCTGTTTTTT. Translated, it gives CASSLHNTGELFF.

The table lists this clonotype with a few counts. The genes are TRBV12-5 and TRBJ1-6; D call uncertain. The length of the CDR3 is 13 residues. Trimming cost V 2 bases and J 6 bases, with 5 bases left between them. Germline V gene data show CDR1 as LGHNT and CDR2 as FRNRAP. Here the CDR3 DNA reads TGTGCTAGTGGTTTGTTCTCTAATTCACCCCTCCACTTT. Its translation: CASGLFSNSPLHF.

The chain employs TRBV6-5 and TRBJ2-5; TRBD1 agrees at 7 bases. Germline-derived CDR1 and CDR2 are MNHEY and SVGAGI. V shed 8 bases, J shed 1 base, and the junction held 13 bases outside the gene matches. The CDR3 is 16 amino acids. CDR3 residues: CASRLQGKLTQETQYF. In DNA form, the CDR3 reads TGTGCCAGCCGATTACAGGGGAAACTCACCCAAGAGACCCAGTACTTC.

This clonotype showed up many times. The chain joins TRBV24-1 to TRBJ2-3; D is possibly TRBD1 (6 bases). The germline gives CDR1 KGHDR, CDR2 SFDVKD. The CDR3 consists of 16 residues. V was shortened by 3 bases and J by 2 bases, with 14 bases between the two germline ends. CDR3 nucleotides: TGTGCCACCAGTGATCAGGGGTTGCTGGACACAGATACGCAGTATTTT. Protein product: CATSDQGLLDTDTQYF.

This clonotype came up many times. The genes are TRBV10-3 and TRBJ2-5; 11 positions match TRBD2. J gave up 2 bases and V 4 bases, and 6 bases lay outside the gene matches. CDR3 size: 16 residues. From germline, CDR1 is ENHRY and CDR2 SYGVKD. The CDR3 coding sequence is TGTGCCATCAGTGGCACTAGCGGGGGCCAACAAGAGACCCAGTACTTC. It encodes CAISGTSGGQQETQYF.

The chain uses TRBV19 and TRBJ2-1, with D possibly matching TRBD2 (6 bases). Trimming took off 4 bases at V and 5 bases at J, with 15 bases between the two ends. Germline V lookup: CDR1 LNHDA, CDR2 SQIVND (reference sequence). CDR3 length equals 15 residues. The CDR3 reads CASSNDEGLHNEQFF. The DNA of the CDR3 is TGTGCCAGTAGTAACGACGAGGGACTCCACAATGAGCAGTTCTTC.

This clonotype was counted ten times or more. This sequence joins TRBV29-1 and TRBJ2-2; D may match TRBD1 or TRBD2 (7 bases each). V dropped 1 base and J dropped 4 bases, with 19 bases sitting between them. The CDR3 length is 17 residues. From germline, CDR1 is SQVTM and CDR2 ANQGSEA. The CDR3 reads CSVEARGGGYRTGELFF. For the CDR3, the DNA is TGCAGCGTTGAAGCCCGGGGAGGGGGCTACCGCACCGGGGAGCTGTTTTTT.

In this sample, this clonotype turned up many times. The chain carries TRBV7-9 and TRBJ2-7; D possibly corresponds to TRBD2 (5 bases). The CDR3 sequence is 15 residues long. Per the germline V gene, CDR1 is SEHNR and CDR2 is FQNEAQ (reference sequence). The V and J ends lost 3 bases and 5 bases respectively, with 17 bases between them. The CDR3 nucleotides are TGTGCCAGCAGCTTTAGCGCTTCGAGAGTCCACGAGCAGTACTTC. As protein: CASSFSASRVHEQYF.

This clonotype showed up just a few times. The rearrangement links TRBV24-1 to TRBJ2-2; a weak D match, TRBD2 (5 bases). Germline CDR1 KGHDR, CDR2 SFDVKD. CDR3 length: 14 residues. V shed 5 bases and J shed 5 bases, with 11 bases lying between them. The CDR3 here is CATSGFEGTGELFF. For the CDR3, the DNA is TGTGCCACCAGTGGATTTGAGGGAACCGGGGAGCTGTTTTTT.

This clonotype appeared a few times. V is TRBV5-1 and J is TRBJ2-7; 7 bases align to TRBD1. The germline V gene encodes CDR1 SGHRS and CDR2 YFSETQ. J gave up 3 bases and V 3 bases, and 6 bases lay outside the gene matches. This CDR3 region has 14 residues. The CDR3 is CASSWDSASYEQYF. The CDR3 DNA sequence: TGCGCCAGCAGCTGGGACAGTGCTAGCTACGAGCAGTACTTC.

This clonotype appeared many times. The chain uses TRBV5-1 and TRBJ1-2, with a possible D match to TRBD1 (5 bases). CDR1 and CDR2 from the germline V gene are SGHRS and YFSETQ. V was shortened by 4 bases and J by 4 bases, with 8 bases between the two germline ends. The CDR3 consists of 12 residues. This CDR3 is CASSPGVYGYTF. CDR3 in DNA: TGCGCCAGCAGCCCGGGGGTCTATGGCTACACCTTC.